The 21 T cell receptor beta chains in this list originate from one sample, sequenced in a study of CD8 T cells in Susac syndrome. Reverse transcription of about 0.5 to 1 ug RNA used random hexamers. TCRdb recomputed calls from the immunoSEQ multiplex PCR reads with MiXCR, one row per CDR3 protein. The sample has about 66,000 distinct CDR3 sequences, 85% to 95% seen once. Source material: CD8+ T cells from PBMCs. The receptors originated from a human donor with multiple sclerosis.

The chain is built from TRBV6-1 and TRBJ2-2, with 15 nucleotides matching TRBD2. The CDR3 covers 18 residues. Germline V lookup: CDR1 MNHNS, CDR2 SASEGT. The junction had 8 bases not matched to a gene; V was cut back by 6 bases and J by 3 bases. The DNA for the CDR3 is TGTGCCAGCAGGGGACTAGCGGGGGGCCACGCCTACACCGGGGAGCTGTTTTTT. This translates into CASRGLAGGHAYTGELFF.

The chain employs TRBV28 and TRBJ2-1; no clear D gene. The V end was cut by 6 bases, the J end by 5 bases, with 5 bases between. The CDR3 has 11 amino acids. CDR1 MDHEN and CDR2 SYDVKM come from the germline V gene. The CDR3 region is CASSPHNEQFF. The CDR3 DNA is TGTGCCAGCAGCCCCCACAATGAGCAGTTCTTC.

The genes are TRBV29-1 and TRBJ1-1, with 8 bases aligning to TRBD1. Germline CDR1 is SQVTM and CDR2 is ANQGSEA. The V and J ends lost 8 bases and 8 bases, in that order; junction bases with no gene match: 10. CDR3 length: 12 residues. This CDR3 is CSILRQGLEAFF. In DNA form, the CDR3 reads TGCAGCATTCTTCGACAGGGGTTGGAAGCTTTCTTT.

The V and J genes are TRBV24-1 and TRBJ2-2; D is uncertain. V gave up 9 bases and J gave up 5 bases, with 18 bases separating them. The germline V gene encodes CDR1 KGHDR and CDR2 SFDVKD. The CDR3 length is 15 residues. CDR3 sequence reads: CATAYTTRGTGELFF. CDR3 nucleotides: TGTGCCACCGCTTATACGACCCGTGGGACCGGGGAGCTGTTTTTT.

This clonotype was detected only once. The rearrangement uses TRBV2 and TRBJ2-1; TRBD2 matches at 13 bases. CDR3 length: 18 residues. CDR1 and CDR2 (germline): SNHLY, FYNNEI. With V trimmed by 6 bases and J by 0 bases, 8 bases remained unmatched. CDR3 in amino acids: CASSDGTSGTSSYNEQFF. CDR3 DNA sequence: TGTGCCAGCAGCGACGGGACTAGCGGGACGAGCTCCTACAATGAGCAGTTCTTC.

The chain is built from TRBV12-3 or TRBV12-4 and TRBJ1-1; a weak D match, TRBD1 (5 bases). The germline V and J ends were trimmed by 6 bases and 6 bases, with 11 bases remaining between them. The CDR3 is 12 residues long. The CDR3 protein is CASSLGTSEAFF. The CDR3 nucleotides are TGTGCCAGCAGCCTTGGGACTTCTGAAGCTTTCTTT.

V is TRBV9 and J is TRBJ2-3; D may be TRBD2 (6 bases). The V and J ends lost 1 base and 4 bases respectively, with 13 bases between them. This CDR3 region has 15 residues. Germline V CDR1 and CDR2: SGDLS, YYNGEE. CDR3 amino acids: CASSVIGGGADTQYF. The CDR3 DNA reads TGTGCCAGCAGCGTAATTGGGGGAGGCGCAGATACGCAGTATTTT.

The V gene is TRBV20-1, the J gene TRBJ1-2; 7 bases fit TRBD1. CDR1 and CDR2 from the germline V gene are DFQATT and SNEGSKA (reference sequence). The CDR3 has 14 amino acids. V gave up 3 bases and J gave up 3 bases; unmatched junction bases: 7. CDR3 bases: TGCAGTGCTAGGTTTTTCGACAGGGACTATGGCTACACCTTC. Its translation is CSARFFDRDYGYTF.

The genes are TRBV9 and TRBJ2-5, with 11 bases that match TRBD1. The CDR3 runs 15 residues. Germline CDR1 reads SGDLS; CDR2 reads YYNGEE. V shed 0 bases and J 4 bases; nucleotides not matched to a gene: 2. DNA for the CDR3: TGTGCCAGCAGCGTAGTGGACAGGGGGCTAGAGACCCAGTACTTC. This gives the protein CASSVVDRGLETQYF.

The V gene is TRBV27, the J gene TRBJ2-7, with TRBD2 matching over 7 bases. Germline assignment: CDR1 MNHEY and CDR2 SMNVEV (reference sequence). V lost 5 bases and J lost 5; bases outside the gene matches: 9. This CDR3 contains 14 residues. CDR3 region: CASSLGRAPHEQYF. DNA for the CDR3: TGTGCCAGCAGTCTGGGGAGGGCCCCCCACGAGCAGTACTTC.

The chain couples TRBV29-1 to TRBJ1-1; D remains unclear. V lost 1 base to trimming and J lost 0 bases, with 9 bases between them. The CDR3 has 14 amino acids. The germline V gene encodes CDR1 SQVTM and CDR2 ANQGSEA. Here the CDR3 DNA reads TGCAGCGTTGAAGCGGGGAAAGTGAACACTGAAGCTTTCTTT. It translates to CSVEAGKVNTEAFF.

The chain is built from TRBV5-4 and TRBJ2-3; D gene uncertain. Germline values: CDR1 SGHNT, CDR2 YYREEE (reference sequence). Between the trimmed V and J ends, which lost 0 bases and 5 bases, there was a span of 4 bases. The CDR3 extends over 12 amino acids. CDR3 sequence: CASSLGLDTQYF. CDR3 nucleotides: TGTGCCAGCAGCTTGGGGCTAGATACGCAGTATTTT. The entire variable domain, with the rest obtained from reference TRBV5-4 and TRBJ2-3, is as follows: ETGVTQSPTHLIKTRGQQVTLRCSSQSGHNTVSWYQQALGQGPQFIFQYYREEENGRGNFPPRFSGLQFPNYSSELNVNALELDDSALYLCASSLGLDTQYFGPGTRLTVL.

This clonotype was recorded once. The CDR3 protein is CASSLLAASYEQYF. CDR3 DNA: TGTGCCAGCAGTTTACTAGCGGCCTCCTACGAGCAGTACTTC. J is TRBJ2-7 and V is TRBV28; 7 positions match TRBD2. The CDR3 consists of 14 residues. V was pared by 2 bases and J by 0 bases, with 1 base of the junction left unmatched. From germline, CDR1 is MDHEN and CDR2 SYDVKM. Filled out from reference TRBV28 and TRBJ2-7, the complete variable domain reads DVKVTQSSRYLVKRTGEKVFLECVQDMDHENMFWYRQDPGLGLRLIYFSYDVKMKEKGDIPEGYSVSREKKERFSLILESASTNQTSMYLCASSLLAASYEQYFGPGTRLTVT.

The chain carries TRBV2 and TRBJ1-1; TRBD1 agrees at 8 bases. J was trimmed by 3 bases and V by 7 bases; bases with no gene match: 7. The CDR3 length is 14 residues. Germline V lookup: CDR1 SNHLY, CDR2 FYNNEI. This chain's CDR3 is CASNTGQGYTEAFF. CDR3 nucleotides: TGTGCCAGCAACACTGGACAGGGTTACACTGAAGCTTTCTTT. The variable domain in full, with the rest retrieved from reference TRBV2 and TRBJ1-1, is EPEVTQTPSHQVTQMGQEVILRCVPISNHLYFYWYRQILGQKVEFLVSFYNNEISEKSEIFDDQFSVERPDGSNFTLKIRSTKLEDSAMYFCASNTGQGYTEAFFGQGTRLTVV.

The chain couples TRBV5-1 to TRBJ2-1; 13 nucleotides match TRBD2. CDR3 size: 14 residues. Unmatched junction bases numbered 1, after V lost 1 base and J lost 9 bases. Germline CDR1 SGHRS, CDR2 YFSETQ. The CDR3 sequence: CASSLTSGRAEQFF. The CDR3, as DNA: TGCGCCAGCAGCTTGACTAGCGGGAGGGCTGAGCAGTTCTTC.

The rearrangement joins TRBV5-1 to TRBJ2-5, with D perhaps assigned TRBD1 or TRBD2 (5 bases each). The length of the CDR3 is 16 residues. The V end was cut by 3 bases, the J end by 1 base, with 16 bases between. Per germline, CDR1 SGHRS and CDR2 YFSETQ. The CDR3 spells CASSYEGTAVQETQYF. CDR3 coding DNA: TGCGCCAGCAGCTACGAGGGGACCGCGGTCCAAGAGACCCAGTACTTC.

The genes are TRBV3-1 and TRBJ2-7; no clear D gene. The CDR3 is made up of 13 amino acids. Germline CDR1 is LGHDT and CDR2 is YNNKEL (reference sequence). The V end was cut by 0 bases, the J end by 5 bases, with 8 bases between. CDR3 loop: CASSQELLDEQYF. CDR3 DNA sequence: TGTGCCAGCAGCCAAGAGCTGCTTGACGAGCAGTACTTC.

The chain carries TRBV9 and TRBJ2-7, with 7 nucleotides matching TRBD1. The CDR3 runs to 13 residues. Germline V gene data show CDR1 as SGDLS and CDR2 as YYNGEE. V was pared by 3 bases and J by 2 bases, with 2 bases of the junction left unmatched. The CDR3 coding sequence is TGTGCCAGCAGCGAGGGACAGACCTACGAGCAGTACTTC. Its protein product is CASSEGQTYEQYF. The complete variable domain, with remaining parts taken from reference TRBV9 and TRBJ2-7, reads DSGVTQTPKHLITATGQRVTLRCSPRSGDLSVYWYQQSLDQGLQFLIQYYNGEERAKGNILERFSAQQFPDLHSELNLSSLELGDSALYFCASSEGQTYEQYFGPGTRLTVT.

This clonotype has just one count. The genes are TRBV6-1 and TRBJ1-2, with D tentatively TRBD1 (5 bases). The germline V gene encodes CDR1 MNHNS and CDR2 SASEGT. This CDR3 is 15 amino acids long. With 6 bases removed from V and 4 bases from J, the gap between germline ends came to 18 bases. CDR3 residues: CASRYRDGISYGYTF. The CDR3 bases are TGTGCCAGCAGGTACCGGGACGGTATTTCCTATGGCTACACCTTC.

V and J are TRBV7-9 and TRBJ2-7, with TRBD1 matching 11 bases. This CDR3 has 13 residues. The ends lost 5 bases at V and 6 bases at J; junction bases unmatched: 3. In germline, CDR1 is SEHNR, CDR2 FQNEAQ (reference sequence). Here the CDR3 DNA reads TGTGCCAGCAGCGGACAGGGGGCGTCCGAGCAGTACTTC. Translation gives CASSGQGASEQYF.

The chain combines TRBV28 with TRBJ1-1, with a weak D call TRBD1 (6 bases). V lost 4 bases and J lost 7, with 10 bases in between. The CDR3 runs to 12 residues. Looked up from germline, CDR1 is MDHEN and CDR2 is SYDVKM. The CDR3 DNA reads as TGTGCCAGCAGTTGGAACAGGGATGAAGCTTTCTTT. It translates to CASSWNRDEAFF.